The present TCR beta chain was sequenced within a study of preoperative IRX-2 immunotherapy in early breast cancer. The V and J ends lost 7 bases and 1 base respectively, with 7 bases between them. The CDR3 loop spans 12 amino acids. Germline V gives CDR1 MNHGY, CDR2 SAAAGT. The method was immunoSEQ multiplex PCR; TCRdb's version includes in-frame clones alone and lacks a portion of them. The sample holds around 30,000 clones, around 75% seen once. The treatment was: preoperative locoregional IRX-2 cytokine immunotherapy. The sample was lymph node tissue, taken before IRX-2 immunotherapy. The J gene is TRBJ1-1, the V gene TRBV6-8, with D uncertain. The origin of this receptor is a human donor with breast cancer. The CDR3 bases are TGTGCCAGCACACAAGGGAACACTGAAGCTTTCTTT. Translated: CASTQGNTEAFF.